Here is one TCR beta chain with its context. It has no known antigen specificity. No much larger clone is present one base from it, and per-base qualities are unavailable. From its cysteine to its phenylalanine, the CDR3 spans 14 amino acids. The retained sequence is limited to the CDR3, 42 bases, with the frame set at the first base. Compared with germline, V lacks 8 bases and J lacks 6 bases; bases without a gene match: 8. CDR1 SGHTA and CDR2 FQGTGA are derived from the germline V gene. RNA was extracted using the RNeasy kit, and about 0.5 to 1 ug of the RNA was reverse transcribed with random hexamers. TCR beta CDR3 regions were amplified with the immunoSEQ multiplex PCR assay covering 54 Vbeta and 13 Jbeta segments. Bias from PCR amplification was corrected by using a synthetic template baseline for primer optimization and for computational correction. Processing in the source paper ran as follows. Reads were annotated to V, D and J genes according to IMGT and were analyzed with immunoSEQ Analyzer, with only productive sequences retained. Clonality was calculated as one minus the Shannon entropy normalized by log2 of the number of productive unique sequences. For each patient and control, public and private clones were evaluated among the 100 most prevalent clones. Clones were defined as Susac-specific if absent from the healthy and MS cohorts, from 900 to 1,300 published viral clones and from other ImmuneACCESS disease sequences. The raw public data were reprocessed by TCRdb itself: fastp quality trimming at Q25, MiXCR clonotype calling, in-frame beta chains only. Duplicate CDR3 protein sequences are folded into a single record with the most common DNA and genes. These V and J calls rely on TCRdb rather than the paper's analysis. Here the sample has 84,000 or so distinct CDR3 sequences; approximately 95% occur a single time. Approximately 1% of the sample lies in the top ten.

The data stem from a study of CD8 T cells in Susac syndrome (dated by TCRdb to the late 2010s). The study in broad terms: Among the Susac syndrome patients who were sequenced, clinically active disease was present in 5 or 6 and clinical remission was observed in about eight. Repertoire sequencing was used to test whether CD8+ T cell activation and differentiation in Susac syndrome was antigen driven. At the time of blood withdrawal, Susac syndrome patients were either therapy-naive, taking corticosteroids (with some also receiving IVIg), or on IVIg alone. CD8+ T cell repertoire clonality was compared between approximately 12 healthy donors, roughly 14 Susac syndrome patients and around 15 multiple sclerosis patients. The investigation overall reported the following: The number of individuals in the TCR sequencing and HLA analysis was acknowledged as relatively small. In the total CD8+ and CD8+ TEMRA repertoires, around 15 and five Susac-specific public clones, respectively, were identified. Susac syndrome CD8+ repertoires showed clonal expansion, highest in CD8+ TEMRA cells and greater in clinically active than remitting patients.

Peripheral blood CD8+ and CD4+ T cells from healthy donors, Susac syndrome patients and multiple sclerosis patients were profiled using high-throughput TCR beta sequencing. The Susac syndrome patients fulfilled recently defined diagnostic criteria for either definite or probable disease. Bulk CD8+ and CD4+ T cells were purified by magnetic negative isolation, whereas CD8+ TEMRA cells were enriched by FACS. Blood was collected in EDTA tubes and processed within 24 hours, with PBMCs isolated through density gradient centrifugation. PBMCs destined for TCR sequencing were cryopreserved in liquid nitrogen and later thawed in a 37 °C water bath. The sorted or isolated CD4+, CD8+ and CD8+ TEMRA cells had a purity of 90% or higher.

The TCR comes from a human donor with Susac syndrome. Here the chain combines TRBV7-3 and TRBJ2-1, with 9 junctional bases fitting TRBD1. Sequencing was done on a sample of CD8+ T cells from PBMCs. The nucleotides read TGTGCCAGCTCCGGGACAGGGACCGGCAATGAGCAGTTCTTC. Translated, it gives CASSGTGTGNEQFF.